Following are 21 T cell receptor beta chains from one sample sequenced in a study of T cells in Graves' hyperthyroidism and ophthalmopathy. Amplification yielded TCR beta CDR3 regions, with RNA transcripts as the source. HTBI primers were employed in a first-round RT-PCR of the TCR CDR3. Each CDR3 protein gets one entry after TCRdb re-called the multiplex PCR reads with MiXCR. This sample has 330,000 or so distinct CDR3 sequences, with roughly a fifth found just once. Sequencing was performed on blood. The receptors were gathered from a man aged 45-65 years with Graves' ophthalmopathy.

This clonotype has a handful of counts. The rearrangement joins TRBV19 to TRBJ1-1; D is uncertain. Germline loops: CDR1 LNHDA, CDR2 SQIVND (reference sequence). The V end was cut by 3 bases, the J end by 0 bases, with 17 bases between. This CDR3 is 17 amino acids long. CDR3 sequence reads: CASSILKGPGLNTEAFF. In nucleotides, the CDR3 is TGTGCCAGTAGTATTCTAAAAGGGCCAGGCCTGAACACTGAAGCTTTCTTT. Together with reference TRBV19 and TRBJ1-1, the CDR3 gives the full variable domain: DGGITQSPKYLFRKEGQNVTLSCEQNLNHDAMYWYRQDPGQGLRLIYYSQIVNDFQKGDIAEGYSVSREKKESFPLTVTSAQKNPTAFYLCASSILKGPGLNTEAFFGQGTRLTVV.

This clonotype was recorded many times. Here the CDR3 DNA reads TGTGCCAGCAGTTTCGCAGGGGGGAGCAATCAGCCCCAGCATTTT. Residues: CASSFAGGSNQPQHF. The chain combines TRBV28 with TRBJ1-5, with 7 bases aligning to TRBD1. The CDR3 loop spans 15 amino acids. V lost 3 bases, J lost 1 base, and 3 bases stayed unmatched. Germline V lookup: CDR1 MDHEN, CDR2 SYDVKM.

This clonotype was found many times. In DNA, the CDR3 is TGTGCCAGCTCACCACTCGAAGATACGCAGTATTTT. This sequence encodes CASSPLEDTQYF. The chain joins TRBV18 to TRBJ2-3, with unresolved D. The CDR3 runs 12 residues. V was pared by 1 base and J by 5 bases, with 4 bases between. Germline V gene data show CDR1 as KGHSH and CDR2 as LQKENI. Full variable domain (remainder filled in from reference TRBV18 and TRBJ2-3): NAGVMQNPRHLVRRRGQEARLRCSPMKGHSHVYWYRQLPEEGLKFMVYLQKENIIDESGMPKERFSAEFPKEGPSILRIQQVVRGDSAAYFCASSPLEDTQYFGPGTRLTVL.

This clonotype was observed at least ten times. The chain links TRBV6-1 to TRBJ2-5; TRBD2 matches 7 bases. The CDR3 has 14 amino acids. The V gene's germline CDR1 is MNHNS and CDR2 SASEGT. V was clipped by 4 bases and J by 5 bases; unmatched bases: 7. The CDR3 bases are TGTGCCAGCAGTGCAAAGTTGGGAGGGGAGACCCAGTACTTC. It specifies CASSAKLGGETQYF.

This clonotype was seen repeatedly, ten times or more. The J gene is TRBJ2-7, the V gene TRBV20-1, with 8 bases lining up with TRBD1. V gave up 2 bases and J gave up 0 bases; unmatched junction bases: 9. From germline, CDR1 is DFQATT and CDR2 SNEGSKA (reference sequence). This CDR3 spans 16 amino acids. In DNA form, the CDR3 reads TGCAGTGCTAGAAAGGACTGGCAGGGGGCCTCCTACGAGCAGTACTTC. Its protein product is CSARKDWQGASYEQYF.

This clonotype was found many times. Here the CDR3 reads CASSLGRTGLALYEQYF. The CDR3 DNA is TGTGCCAGCAGTTTGGGAAGGACGGGACTAGCGCTTTACGAGCAGTACTTC. The genes are TRBV28 and TRBJ2-7, with TRBD2 matching over 10 bases. Germline-derived CDR1 and CDR2 are MDHEN and SYDVKM. After removal of 3 bases from V and 4 bases from J, the junction contained 12 bases not matched to a gene. The CDR3 totals 17 residues.

There are many counts of this clonotype. V gene TRBV2 combines with J gene TRBJ2-2; 8 nucleotides line up with TRBD1. CDR3 size: 13 residues. CDR1 and CDR2 from the germline V gene are SNHLY and FYNNEI. V gave up 10 bases and J gave up 7 bases; unmatched junction bases: 8. The chain's CDR3 is CATSDRGGGELFF. The CDR3 region has the DNA TGTGCCACCTCAGACAGGGGTGGCGGGGAGCTGTTTTTT.

This clonotype was counted once. The chain combines TRBV28 with TRBJ1-4; D is ambiguous. The CDR3 consists of 13 residues. V lost 11 bases and J 4 bases, leaving 14 bases between the germline ends. Germline V gene lookup returns CDR1 MDHEN and CDR2 SYDVKM. Here the CDR3 reads CAAEGGSNEKLFF. CDR3 DNA sequence: TGTGCCGCTGAGGGCGGCAGTAATGAAAAACTGTTTTTT.

This clonotype was seen many times. The chain employs TRBV20-1 and TRBJ1-1; TRBD1 agrees at 10 bases. Germline lookup yields CDR1 DFQATT and CDR2 SNEGSKA (reference sequence). V lost 5 bases and J lost 1; bases outside the gene matches: 16. This CDR3 has 18 amino acids. This CDR3 is CSAPNRDRGRVTNTEAFF. The CDR3 DNA reads as TGCAGTGCTCCTAACCGGGACAGGGGAAGGGTTACGAACACTGAAGCTTTCTTT.

The CDR3 coding sequence is TGTGCCAGCACCGGGGGTGCGGGCGGGTACAATGAGCAGTTCTTC. Its translation: CASTGGAGGYNEQFF. V is TRBV2 and J is TRBJ2-1; TRBD2 might be the D (6 bases). Trimming stripped 7 bases from V and 4 bases from J, with 17 bases between. Germline values: CDR1 SNHLY, CDR2 FYNNEI. This CDR3 contains 15 residues.

This clonotype was recorded at least ten times. The chain couples TRBV2 to TRBJ2-7; possibly TRBD1 for D (5 bases). Trimming pared 8 bases from V and 3 bases from J, leaving 11 bases between. CDR1 and CDR2 from the germline V gene are SNHLY and FYNNEI. The CDR3 has 12 residues. The CDR3 loop is CASESQGYEQYF. As DNA, the CDR3 is TGTGCCAGCGAGTCTCAGGGCTACGAGCAGTACTTC. Using reference TRBV2 and TRBJ2-7 for the parts outside the CDR3, the full variable domain is EPEVTQTPSHQVTQMGQEVILRCVPISNHLYFYWYRQILGQKVEFLVSFYNNEISEKSEIFDDQFSVERPDGSNFTLKIRSTKLEDSAMYFCASESQGYEQYFGPGTRLTVT.

The rearrangement links TRBV3-1 to TRBJ1-2; 9 bases fit TRBD1. The CDR3 is made up of 15 amino acids. From germline, CDR1 is LGHDT and CDR2 YNNKEL (reference sequence). The V gene end was trimmed by 3 bases and the J gene end by 4 bases; junction bases not matched to a gene: 6. This CDR3 reads CASSQNRGQGYGYTF. The CDR3, as DNA: TGTGCCAGCAGCCAGAACAGGGGGCAGGGCTATGGCTACACCTTC.

The table lists this clonotype with many counts. This chain links TRBV20-1 with TRBJ2-7; 12 bases are shared with TRBD2. After removal of 5 bases from V and 7 bases from J, the junction contained 6 bases not matched to a gene. CDR1 and CDR2 (germline): DFQATT, SNEGSKA (reference sequence). The CDR3 is 13 residues long. This CDR3 reads CSASGLAGSEQYF. In DNA form, the CDR3 reads TGCAGTGCTTCTGGACTAGCGGGATCTGAGCAGTACTTC.

The gene calls are TRBV5-1 and TRBJ2-1; 15 bases align to TRBD2. V gave up 4 bases and J gave up 0 bases; unmatched junction bases: 8. The germline CDR1 and CDR2 sequences are SGHRS and YFSETQ. The CDR3 extends over 19 amino acids. The DNA for the CDR3 is TGCGCCAGCAGCCAAGGGACTAGCGGGAGGCAGAGCTCCTACAATGAGCAGTTCTTC. Protein product: CASSQGTSGRQSSYNEQFF.

V usage is TRBV20-1 and J usage is TRBJ1-1; D remains ambiguous. The V and J ends lost 0 bases and 5 bases respectively, with 13 bases between them. The germline V gene encodes CDR1 DFQATT and CDR2 SNEGSKA (reference sequence). The CDR3 has 14 amino acids. CDR3 region: CSARDGSEQTEAFF. CDR3 nucleotides: TGCAGTGCTAGAGATGGCTCCGAGCAGACTGAAGCTTTCTTT.

This clonotype appeared many times. V gene TRBV5-1 combines with J gene TRBJ2-5; 8 bases are a match to TRBD1. J lost 5 bases, V lost 0 bases, and 6 bases had no gene match. Germline V gene sequence: CDR1 SGHRS, CDR2 YFSETQ. The CDR3 is 15 amino acids. The CDR3 sequence is CASSLDGTGWETQYF. DNA for the CDR3: TGCGCCAGCAGCTTGGATGGGACAGGATGGGAGACCCAGTACTTC.

The chain joins TRBV12-3 or TRBV12-4 to TRBJ2-2; a possible D gene is TRBD1 (7 bases). V gave up 5 bases and J gave up 4 bases, with 23 bases separating them. The CDR3 consists of 18 residues. The CDR3 region is CASSPRQGLMVRTGELFF. CDR3 bases: TGTGCCAGCAGTCCCCGACAGGGACTCATGGTTCGCACCGGGGAGCTGTTTTTT.

This clonotype was found a few times. This chain connects TRBV6-1 to TRBJ1-3; D is undetermined. Germline values: CDR1 MNHNS, CDR2 SASEGT. V shed 4 bases and J shed 2 bases, with 6 bases lying between them. The CDR3 contains 13 residues. DNA of the CDR3: TGTGCCAGCAGTGCGACGGCTGGAAACACCATATATTTT. Its translation is CASSATAGNTIYF.

This clonotype was counted at least ten times. This sequence joins TRBV20-1 and TRBJ2-2; no clear D. This CDR3 has 12 residues. Germline CDR1 reads DFQATT; CDR2 reads SNEGSKA (reference sequence). V lost 4 bases and J lost 5, with 8 bases in between. Written as DNA, the CDR3 is TGCAGTGCTACGTATGATACCGGGGAGCTGTTTTTT. It specifies CSATYDTGELFF.

This clonotype was recorded a few times. This sequence joins TRBV12-3 or TRBV12-4 and TRBJ2-1; 12 bases fit TRBD2. The length of the CDR3 is 15 residues. V shed 7 bases and J 5 bases; nucleotides not matched to a gene: 6. This chain's CDR3 is CASTPLAGGDNEQFF. In DNA form, the CDR3 reads TGTGCCAGCACTCCACTAGCGGGAGGCGACAATGAGCAGTTCTTC.

This clonotype is a singleton in its sample. A read error is possible here, since a much larger clone lies one base away. The rearrangement links TRBV20-1 to TRBJ1-2, with a weak D call TRBD1 (5 bases). There are 12 residues in the CDR3. Germline V gene sequence: CDR1 DFQATT, CDR2 SNEGSKA (reference sequence). Trimming stripped 3 bases from V and 7 bases from J, with 12 bases between. The CDR3 nucleotides are TGCAGTGCTAGTCGCAGGGTCGGTGGCTACACCTTC. Protein product: CSASRRVGGYTF.